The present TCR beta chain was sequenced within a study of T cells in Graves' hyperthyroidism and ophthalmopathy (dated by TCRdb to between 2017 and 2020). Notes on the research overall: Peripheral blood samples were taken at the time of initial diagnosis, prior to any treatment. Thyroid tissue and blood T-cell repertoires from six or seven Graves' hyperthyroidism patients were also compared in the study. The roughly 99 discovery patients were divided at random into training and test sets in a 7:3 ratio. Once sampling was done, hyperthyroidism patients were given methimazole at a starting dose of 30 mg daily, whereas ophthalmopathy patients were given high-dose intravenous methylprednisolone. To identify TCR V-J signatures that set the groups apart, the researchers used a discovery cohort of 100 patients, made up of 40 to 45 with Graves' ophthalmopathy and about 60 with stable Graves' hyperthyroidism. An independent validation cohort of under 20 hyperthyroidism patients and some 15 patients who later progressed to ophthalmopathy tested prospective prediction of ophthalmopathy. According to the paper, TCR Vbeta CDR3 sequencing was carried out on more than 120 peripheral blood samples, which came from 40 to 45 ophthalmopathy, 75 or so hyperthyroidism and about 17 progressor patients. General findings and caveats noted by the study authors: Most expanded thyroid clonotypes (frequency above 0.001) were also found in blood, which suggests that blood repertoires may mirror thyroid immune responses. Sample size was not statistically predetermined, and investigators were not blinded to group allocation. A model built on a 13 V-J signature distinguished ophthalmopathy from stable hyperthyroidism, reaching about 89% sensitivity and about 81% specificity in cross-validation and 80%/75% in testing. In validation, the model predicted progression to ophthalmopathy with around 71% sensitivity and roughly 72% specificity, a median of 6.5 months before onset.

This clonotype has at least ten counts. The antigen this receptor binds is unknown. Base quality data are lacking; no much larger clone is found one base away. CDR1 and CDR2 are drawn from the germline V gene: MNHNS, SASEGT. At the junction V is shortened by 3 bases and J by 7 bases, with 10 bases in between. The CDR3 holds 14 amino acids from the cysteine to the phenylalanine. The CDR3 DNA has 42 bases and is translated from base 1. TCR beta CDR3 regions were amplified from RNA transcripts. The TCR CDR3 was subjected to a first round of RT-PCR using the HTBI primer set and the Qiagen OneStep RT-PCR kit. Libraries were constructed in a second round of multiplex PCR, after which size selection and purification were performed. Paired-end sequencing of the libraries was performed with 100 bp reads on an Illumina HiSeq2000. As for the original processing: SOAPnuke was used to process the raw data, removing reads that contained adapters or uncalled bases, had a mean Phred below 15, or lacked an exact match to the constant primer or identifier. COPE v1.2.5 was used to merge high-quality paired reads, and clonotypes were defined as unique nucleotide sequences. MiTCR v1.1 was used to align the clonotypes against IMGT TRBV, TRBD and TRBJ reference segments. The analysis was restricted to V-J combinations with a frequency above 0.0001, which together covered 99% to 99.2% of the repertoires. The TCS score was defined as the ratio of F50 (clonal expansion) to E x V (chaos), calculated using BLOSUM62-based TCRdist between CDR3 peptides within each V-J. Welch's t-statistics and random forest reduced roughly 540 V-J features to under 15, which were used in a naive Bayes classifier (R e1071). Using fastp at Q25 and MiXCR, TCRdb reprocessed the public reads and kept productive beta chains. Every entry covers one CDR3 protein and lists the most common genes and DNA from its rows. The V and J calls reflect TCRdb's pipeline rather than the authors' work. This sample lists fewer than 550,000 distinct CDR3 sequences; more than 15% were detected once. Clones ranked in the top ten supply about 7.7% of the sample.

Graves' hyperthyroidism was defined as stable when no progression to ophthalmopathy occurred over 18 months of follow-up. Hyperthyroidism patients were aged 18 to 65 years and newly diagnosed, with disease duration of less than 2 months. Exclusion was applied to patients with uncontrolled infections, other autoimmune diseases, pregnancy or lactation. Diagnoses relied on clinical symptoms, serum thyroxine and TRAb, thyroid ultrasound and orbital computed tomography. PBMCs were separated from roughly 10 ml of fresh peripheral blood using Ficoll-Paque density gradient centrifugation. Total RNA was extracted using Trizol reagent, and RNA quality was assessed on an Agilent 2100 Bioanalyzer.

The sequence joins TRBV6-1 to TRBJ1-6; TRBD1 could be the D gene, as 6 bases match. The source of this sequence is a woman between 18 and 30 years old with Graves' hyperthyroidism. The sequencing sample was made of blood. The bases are TGTGCCAGCAGTGAGGGGGGCGAGAATTCACCCCTCCACTTT. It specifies CASSEGGENSPLHF.